This T cell receptor (beta chain) was documented in a study of control samples from healthy donors and cancer patients. Some clones are missing from TCRdb's copy, which holds only in-frame ones; the method was immunoSEQ multiplex PCR. Here the sample spans roughly 130,000 clones, approximately 90% being singletons. The V and J ends lost 3 bases and 4 bases respectively, with 13 bases between them. The CDR3 spans 15 residues. Germline V lookup: CDR1 MNHNS, CDR2 SASEGT. Sequenced sample: blood. This rearrangement joins TRBV6-1 to TRBJ2-1; D may be TRBD1 (6 bases). The sequence was collected from a man younger than 35 in good health. CDR3 DNA: TGTGCCAGCAGTGATTTGTGGGGGCCGTACAATGAGCAGTTCTTC. Its translation: CASSDLWGPYNEQFF.